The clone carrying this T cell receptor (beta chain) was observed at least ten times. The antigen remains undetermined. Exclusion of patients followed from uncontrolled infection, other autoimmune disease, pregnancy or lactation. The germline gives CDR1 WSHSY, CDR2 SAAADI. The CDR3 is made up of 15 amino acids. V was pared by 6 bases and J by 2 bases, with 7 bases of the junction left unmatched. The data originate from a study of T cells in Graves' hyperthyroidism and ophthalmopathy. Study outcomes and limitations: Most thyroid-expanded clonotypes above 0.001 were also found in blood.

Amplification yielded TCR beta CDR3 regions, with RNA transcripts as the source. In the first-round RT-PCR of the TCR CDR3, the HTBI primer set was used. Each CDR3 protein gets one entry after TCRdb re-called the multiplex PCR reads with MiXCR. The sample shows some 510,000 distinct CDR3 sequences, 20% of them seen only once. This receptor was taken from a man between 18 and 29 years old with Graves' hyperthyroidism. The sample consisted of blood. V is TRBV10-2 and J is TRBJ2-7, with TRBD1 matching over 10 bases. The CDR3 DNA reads TGCGCCAGCAGGCGGGGGACAGGGGAAGCCTACGAGCAGTACTTC. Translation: CASRRGTGEAYEQYF.